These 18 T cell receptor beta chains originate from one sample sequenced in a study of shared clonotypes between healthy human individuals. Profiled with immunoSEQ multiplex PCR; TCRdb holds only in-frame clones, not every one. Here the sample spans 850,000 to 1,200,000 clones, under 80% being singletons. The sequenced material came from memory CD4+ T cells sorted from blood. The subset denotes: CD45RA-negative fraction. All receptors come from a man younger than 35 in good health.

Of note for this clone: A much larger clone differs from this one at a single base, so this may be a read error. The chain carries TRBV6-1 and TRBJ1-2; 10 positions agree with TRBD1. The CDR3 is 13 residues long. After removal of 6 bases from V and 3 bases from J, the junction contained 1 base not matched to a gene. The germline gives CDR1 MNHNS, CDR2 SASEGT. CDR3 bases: TGTGCCAGCAGGGGACAGGGGCACTATGGCTACACCTTC. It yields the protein CASRGQGHYGYTF.

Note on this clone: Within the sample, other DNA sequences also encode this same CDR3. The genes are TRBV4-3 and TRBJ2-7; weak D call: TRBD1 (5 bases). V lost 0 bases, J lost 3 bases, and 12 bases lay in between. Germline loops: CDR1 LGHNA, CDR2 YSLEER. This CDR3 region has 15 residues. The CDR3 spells CASSQDRGAFYEQYF. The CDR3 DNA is TGCGCCAGCAGCCAAGATAGGGGTGCCTTCTACGAGCAGTACTTC.

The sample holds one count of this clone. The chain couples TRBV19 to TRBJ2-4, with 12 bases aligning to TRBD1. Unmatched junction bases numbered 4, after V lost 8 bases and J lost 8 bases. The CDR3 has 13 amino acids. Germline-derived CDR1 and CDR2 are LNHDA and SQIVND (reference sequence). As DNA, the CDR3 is TGTGCCAGTCGGGACAGGGGGCTAGACATTCAGTACTTC. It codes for CASRDRGLDIQYF.

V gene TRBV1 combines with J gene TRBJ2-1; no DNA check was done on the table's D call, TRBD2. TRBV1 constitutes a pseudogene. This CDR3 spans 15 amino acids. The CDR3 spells CTSSRLAGGLDEQFF. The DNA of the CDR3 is TGCACCAGCAGCCGACTAGCGGGGGGGCTCGATGAGCAGTTCTTC.

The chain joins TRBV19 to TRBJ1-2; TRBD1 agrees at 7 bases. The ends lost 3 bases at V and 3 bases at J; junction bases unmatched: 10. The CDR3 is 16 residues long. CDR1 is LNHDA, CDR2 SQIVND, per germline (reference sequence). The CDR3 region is CASSMLLTGAHYGYTF. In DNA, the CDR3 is TGTGCCAGTAGTATGTTATTAACAGGGGCCCACTATGGCTACACCTTC.

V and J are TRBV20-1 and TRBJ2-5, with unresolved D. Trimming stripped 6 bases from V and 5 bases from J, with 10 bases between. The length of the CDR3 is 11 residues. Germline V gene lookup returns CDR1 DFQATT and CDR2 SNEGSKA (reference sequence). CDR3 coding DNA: TGCAGTGCATGGTGGGCGGAGACCCAGTACTTC. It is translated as CSAWWAETQYF.

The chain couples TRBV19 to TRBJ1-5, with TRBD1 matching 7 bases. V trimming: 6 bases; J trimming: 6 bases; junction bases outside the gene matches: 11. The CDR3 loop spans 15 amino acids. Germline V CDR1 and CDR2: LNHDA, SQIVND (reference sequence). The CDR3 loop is CASSTTGDVLQPQHF. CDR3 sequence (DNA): TGTGCCAGTAGCACAACAGGGGACGTTCTTCAGCCCCAGCATTTT.

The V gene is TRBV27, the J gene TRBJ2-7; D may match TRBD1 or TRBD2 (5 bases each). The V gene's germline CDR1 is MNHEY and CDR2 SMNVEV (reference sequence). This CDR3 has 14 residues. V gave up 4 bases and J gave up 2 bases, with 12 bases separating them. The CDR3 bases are TGTGCCAGCAGTTCCCCGGGGCCTGCCTACGAGCAGTACTTC. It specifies CASSSPGPAYEQYF.

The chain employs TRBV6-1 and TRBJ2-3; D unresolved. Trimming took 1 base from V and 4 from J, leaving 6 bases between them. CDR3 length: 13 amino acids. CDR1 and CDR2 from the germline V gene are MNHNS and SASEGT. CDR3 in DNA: TGTGCCAGCAGTGAAGGGAGATCAGATACGCAGTATTTT. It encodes CASSEGRSDTQYF.

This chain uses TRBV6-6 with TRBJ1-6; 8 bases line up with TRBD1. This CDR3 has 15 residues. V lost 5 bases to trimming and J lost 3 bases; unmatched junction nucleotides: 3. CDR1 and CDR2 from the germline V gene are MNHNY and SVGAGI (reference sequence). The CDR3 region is CASSNGQGYNSPLHF. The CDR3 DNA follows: TGTGCCAGCAGTAACGGACAGGGCTATAATTCACCCCTCCACTTT.

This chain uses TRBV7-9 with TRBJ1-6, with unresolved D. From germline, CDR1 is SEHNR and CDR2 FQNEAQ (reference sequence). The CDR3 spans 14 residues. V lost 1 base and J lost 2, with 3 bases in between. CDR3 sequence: CASSLDPYNSPLHF. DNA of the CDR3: TGTGCCAGCAGCTTAGATCCCTATAATTCACCCCTCCACTTT. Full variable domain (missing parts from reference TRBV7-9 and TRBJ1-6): DTGVSQNPRHKITKRGQNVTFRCDPISEHNRLYWYRQTLGQGPEFLTYFQNEAQLEKSRLLSDRFSAERPKGSFSTLEIQRTEQGDSAMYLCASSLDPYNSPLHFGNGTRLTVT.

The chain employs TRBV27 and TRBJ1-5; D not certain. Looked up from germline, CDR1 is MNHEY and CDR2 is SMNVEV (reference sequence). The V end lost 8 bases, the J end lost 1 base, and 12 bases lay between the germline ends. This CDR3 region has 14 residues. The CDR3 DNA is TGTGCCAGCCGCCCCGGTCGAAGCAATCAGCCCCAGCATTTT. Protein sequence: CASRPGRSNQPQHF.

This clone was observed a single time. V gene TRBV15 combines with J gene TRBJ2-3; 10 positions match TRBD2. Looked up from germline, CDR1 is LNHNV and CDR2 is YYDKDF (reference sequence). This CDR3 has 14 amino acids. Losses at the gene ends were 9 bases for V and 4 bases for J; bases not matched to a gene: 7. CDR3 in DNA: TGTGCCACTAGACTAGCGGGTAACGCAGATACGCAGTATTTT. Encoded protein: CATRLAGNADTQYF. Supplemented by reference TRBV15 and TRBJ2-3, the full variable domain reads DAMVIQNPRYQVTQFGKPVTLSCSQTLNHNVMYWYQQKSSQAPKLLFHYYDKDFNNEADTPDNFQSRRPNTSFCFLDIRSPGLGDTAMYLCATRLAGNADTQYFGPGTRLTVL.

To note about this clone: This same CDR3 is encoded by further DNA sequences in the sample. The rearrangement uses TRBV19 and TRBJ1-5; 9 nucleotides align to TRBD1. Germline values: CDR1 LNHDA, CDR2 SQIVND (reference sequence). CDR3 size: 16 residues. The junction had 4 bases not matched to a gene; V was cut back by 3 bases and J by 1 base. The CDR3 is CASSILGQGSNQPQHF. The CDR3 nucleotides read TGTGCCAGTAGTATTCTGGGACAGGGAAGCAATCAGCCCCAGCATTTT.

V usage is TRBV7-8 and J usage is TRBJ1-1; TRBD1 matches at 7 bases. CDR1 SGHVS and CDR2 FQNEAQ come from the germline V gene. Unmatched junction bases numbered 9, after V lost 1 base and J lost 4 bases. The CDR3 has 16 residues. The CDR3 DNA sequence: TGTGCCAGCAGCTTAGAACAGCAGGGGGTTGGCACTGAAGCTTTCTTT. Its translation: CASSLEQQGVGTEAFF.

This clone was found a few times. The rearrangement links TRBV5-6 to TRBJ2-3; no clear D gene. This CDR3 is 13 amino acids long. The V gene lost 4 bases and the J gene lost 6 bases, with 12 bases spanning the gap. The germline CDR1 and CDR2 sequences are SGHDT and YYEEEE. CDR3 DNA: TGTGCCAGCAGCACGAACCGGCTCGATACGCAGTATTTT. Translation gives CASSTNRLDTQYF.

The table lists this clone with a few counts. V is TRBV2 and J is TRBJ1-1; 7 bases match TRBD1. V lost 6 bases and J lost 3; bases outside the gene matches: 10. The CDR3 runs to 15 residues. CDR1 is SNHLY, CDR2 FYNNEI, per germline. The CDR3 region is CASRIWTGGDTEAFF. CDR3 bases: TGTGCCAGCAGAATCTGGACAGGAGGGGACACTGAAGCTTTCTTT.

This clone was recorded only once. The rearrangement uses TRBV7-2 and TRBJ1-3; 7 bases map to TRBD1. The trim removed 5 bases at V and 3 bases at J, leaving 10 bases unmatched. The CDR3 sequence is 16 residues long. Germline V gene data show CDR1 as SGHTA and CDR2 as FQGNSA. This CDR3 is CASSRAATGFGNTIYF. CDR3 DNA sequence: TGTGCCAGCAGCCGGGCCGCGACAGGGTTTGGAAACACCATATATTTT.